Presented here are 2 T cell receptor beta chains from one specimen sequenced in a study of T cells after posttransplantation cyclophosphamide. Profiled with immunoSEQ multiplex PCR; TCRdb holds only in-frame clones, not every one. This sample has roughly 13,000 clones; 76% occur once, and the top ten carry 0.95% to 1.5%. The specimen sequenced was memory CD4+ T cells sorted from PBMCs. The receptors stem from a man aged 45 to 65.

V usage is TRBV25-1 and J usage is TRBJ1-6; 7 bases are a match to TRBD1. Germline loops: CDR1 MGHDK, CDR2 SYGVNS. V shed 6 bases and J 9 bases; nucleotides not matched to a gene: 8. The CDR3 extends over 14 amino acids. CDR3 nucleotide sequence: TGTGCCAGCAGGGCCGGGACAGTAGGTTCACCCCTCCACTTT. Its protein product is CASRAGTVGSPLHF.

This rearrangement joins TRBV25-1 to TRBJ1-2, with TRBD1 matching over 10 bases. V dropped 8 bases and J dropped 4; count of bases not matched to a gene: 7. The length of the CDR3 is 14 residues. Per the germline V gene, CDR1 is MGHDK and CDR2 is SYGVNS. CDR3 DNA sequence: TGTGCCAGCTCGTTGACAGGGGGCGGCTATGGCTACACCTTC. It codes for CASSLTGGGYGYTF.